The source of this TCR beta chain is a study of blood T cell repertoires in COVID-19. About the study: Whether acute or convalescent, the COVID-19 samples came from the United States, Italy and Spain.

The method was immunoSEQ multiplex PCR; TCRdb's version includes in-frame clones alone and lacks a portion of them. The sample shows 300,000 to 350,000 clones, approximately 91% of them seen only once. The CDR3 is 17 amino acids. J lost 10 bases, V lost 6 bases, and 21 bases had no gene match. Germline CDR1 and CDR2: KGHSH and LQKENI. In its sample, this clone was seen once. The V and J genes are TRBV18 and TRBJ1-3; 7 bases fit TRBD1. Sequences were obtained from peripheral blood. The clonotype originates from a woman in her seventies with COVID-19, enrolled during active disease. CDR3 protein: CASSRIGTAPSGRTIYF. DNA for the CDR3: TGTGCCAGCTCCCGGATCGGGACAGCCCCCTCTGGTCGGACCATATATTTT.